The present T cell receptor beta chain was sequenced within a study of shared clonotypes between healthy human individuals. Each of the donors was a healthy adult who was HIV-negative and had not had a recent acute infection or vaccination. The assay was immunoSEQ multiplex PCR, and TCRdb's table has in-frame clones only and misses some. The repertoire holds over a million clones, with around 97% as singletons. This CDR3 comprises 15 residues. The germline V gene has CDR1 SGHVS and CDR2 FQNEAQ. The germline V and J ends were trimmed by 1 base and 0 bases, with 10 bases remaining between them. This sequence joins TRBV7-8 and TRBJ2-7, with D hard to call. The specimen sequenced was naive CD4+ T cells sorted from blood. Subset given: CD45RA+ positively selected. This sequence originates from a man aged 30-40 years in good health. The CDR3 DNA reads TGTGCCAGCAGCTTAGAACGGGTTAGCTCCTACGAGCAGTACTTC. Translation gives CASSLERVSSYEQYF. Filled out from reference TRBV7-8 and TRBJ2-7, the complete variable domain reads GAGVSQSPRYKVAKRGQDVALRCDPISGHVSLFWYQQALGQGPEFLTYFQNEAQLDKSGLPSDRFFAERPEGSVSTLKIQRTQQEDSAVYLCASSLERVSSYEQYFGPGTRLTVT.